This entry concerns a single TCR beta chain. Its specificity is not known. The source of the sample is a study of cytomegalovirus exposure and HLA in healthy donors. Study background: A later analysis reported the approximately 120 validation repertoires used the same platform as the 550 to 800 first-cohort repertoires.

Donors were drawn from the 120-subject validation cohort, separate from the approximately 620-subject first cohort. Clones were read by immunoSEQ multiplex PCR, and TCRdb kept only the in-frame ones, dropping some. The sample lists 200,000 or so clones, around 88% occurring once. Overall study findings and caveats: In vitro assays verified that a few CMV-associated chains recognized CMV antigens specifically. Some TCR beta chains (164 of them) were listed as cytomegalovirus-associated.

The material sequenced was PBMCs. This clonotype originated in a woman between 18 and 29 years old in good health and CMV-seronegative.

CDR3 amino acids: CASGLGGTGDNEQFF. The CDR3 nucleotides read TGTGCTAGTGGTTTGGGCGGGACGGGGGACAATGAGCAGTTCTTC. This sequence joins TRBV12-5 and TRBJ2-1; D may be TRBD2 (6 bases). CDR1 LGHNT and CDR2 FRNRAP come from the germline V gene. V shed 1 base and J shed 5 bases, with 12 bases lying between them. This CDR3 is built from 15 residues.